Shown below are 10 T cell receptor beta chains from a single sample sequenced in a study of blood T cell repertoires in COVID-19. Here immunoSEQ multiplex PCR was the method, and the copy in TCRdb shows in-frame clones only, minus some. Of under 55,000 clones listed, 80% are singletons. The sample consisted of peripheral blood. These receptor sequences come from a man between 65 and 85 years old with acute or convalescent COVID-19.

CDR3 protein: CASIRQGFGEQFF. DNA for the CDR3: TGTGCCAGCATTCGACAGGGATTTGGCGAGCAGTTCTTC. The chain has TRBV2 and TRBJ2-1, with 7 nucleotides matching TRBD1. Per the germline V gene, CDR1 is SNHLY and CDR2 is FYNNEI. The CDR3 has 13 amino acids. V trimming: 7 bases; J trimming: 10 bases; junction bases outside the gene matches: 10.

As concerns this clone: Other DNA sequences of this sample code for an identical CDR3. The chain joins TRBV5-1 to TRBJ1-1, with a weak D call TRBD1 (6 bases). V was clipped by 2 bases and J by 1 base, with 9 bases between them. Germline loops: CDR1 SGHRS, CDR2 YFSETQ. There are 14 residues in the CDR3. Written as DNA, the CDR3 is TGCGCCAGCAGCTTAGGGGGAGCGAACACTGAAGCTTTCTTT. This sequence encodes CASSLGGANTEAFF. Supplemented by reference TRBV5-1 and TRBJ1-1, the full variable domain reads KAGVTQTPRYLIKTRGQQVTLSCSPISGHRSVSWYQQTPGQGLQFLFEYFSETQRNKGNFPGRFSGRQFSNSRSEMNVSTLELGDSALYLCASSLGGANTEAFFGQGTRLTVV.

The V gene is TRBV7-2, the J gene TRBJ1-4; no clear D. The CDR3 sequence is 15 residues long. The V end was cut by 0 bases, the J end by 0 bases, with 5 bases between. CDR1 and CDR2 from the germline V gene are SGHTA and FQGNSA. CDR3 DNA: TGTGCCAGCAGCTTAGCGGCGGCAACTAATGAAAAACTGTTTTTT. It is translated as CASSLAAATNEKLFF. The full variable domain, with the rest looked up from reference TRBV7-2 and TRBJ1-4, is GAGVSQSPSNKVTEKGKDVELRCDPISGHTALYWYRQSLGQGLEFLIYFQGNSAPDKSGLPSDRFSAERTGGSVSTLTIQRTQQEDSAVYLCASSLAAATNEKLFFGSGTQLSVL.

This clone was seen just once. The CDR3 bases are TGTGCCAGCAGTTCAGGGGTTCAGCCCCAGCATTTT. It specifies CASSSGVQPQHF. The rearrangement links TRBV12-3 or TRBV12-4 to TRBJ1-5; perhaps TRBD1 as D (6 bases). V lost 4 bases and J lost 6, with 7 bases in between. The CDR3 extends over 12 amino acids.

V is TRBV30 and J is TRBJ1-6; D remains ambiguous. This CDR3 has 16 amino acids. Germline V CDR1 and CDR2: GTSNPN, SVGIG (reference sequence). Trimming took off 0 bases at V and 0 bases at J, with 9 bases between the two ends. The CDR3 DNA sequence: TGTGCCTGGAGTGTATTCGAGAGCTCCTATAATTCACCCCTCCACTTT. As protein: CAWSVFESSYNSPLHF.

As for this clone: This specimen includes other DNA sequences encoding the same CDR3. The chain uses TRBV28 and TRBJ1-5; possibly TRBD1 for D (6 bases). Trimming stripped 2 bases from V and 4 bases from J, with 9 bases between. The germline CDR1 and CDR2 sequences are MDHEN and SYDVKM. This CDR3 has 14 amino acids. CDR3 in amino acids: CASSLIRGNQPQHF. The CDR3 region has the DNA TGTGCCAGCAGTTTAATCAGGGGTAATCAGCCCCAGCATTTT.

The gene calls are TRBV7-8 and TRBJ2-7; D might be TRBD2 (6 bases). The V end was cut by 5 bases, the J end by 4 bases, with 15 bases between. The CDR3 extends over 14 amino acids. Germline V gene sequence: CDR1 SGHVS, CDR2 FQNEAQ. The CDR3 reads CASSLMAGSYEQYF. CDR3 bases: TGTGCCAGCAGCCTAATGGCGGGGTCATACGAGCAGTACTTC. Complete variable domain (other parts from reference TRBV7-8 and TRBJ2-7): GAGVSQSPRYKVAKRGQDVALRCDPISGHVSLFWYQQALGQGPEFLTYFQNEAQLDKSGLPSDRFFAERPEGSVSTLKIQRTQQEDSAVYLCASSLMAGSYEQYFGPGTRLTVT.

This clone has a single count. The rearrangement links TRBV5-4 to TRBJ2-3; 9 nucleotides agree with TRBD1. Germline CDR1 SGHNT, CDR2 YYREEE (reference sequence). The CDR3 consists of 15 residues. Unmatched junction bases numbered 3, after V lost 0 bases and J lost 4 bases. CDR3 nucleotides: TGTGCCAGCAGCTTGGGTGGGACAGGGTCAGATACGCAGTATTTT. Amino acids: CASSLGGTGSDTQYF.

The chain employs TRBV12-5 and TRBJ1-1; 8 bases map to TRBD1. After removal of 6 bases from V and 0 bases from J, the junction contained 0 bases not matched to a gene. The germline gives CDR1 LGHNT, CDR2 FRNRAP. This CDR3 contains 13 residues. This chain's CDR3 is CASGQGVNTEAFF. The CDR3 bases are TGTGCTAGTGGACAGGGGGTGAACACTGAAGCTTTCTTT.

V and J are TRBV6-5 and TRBJ1-4; D might be TRBD1 (6 bases). V lost 0 bases to trimming and J lost 8 bases, with 10 bases between them. This CDR3 has 14 amino acids. CDR1 and CDR2 from the germline V gene are MNHEY and SVGAGI. This CDR3 is CASSYSGGREKLFF. The CDR3 DNA reads as TGTGCCAGCAGTTACTCGGGGGGGCGCGAAAAACTGTTTTTT.